A single sample gave rise to the 21 T cell receptor beta chains below, sequenced in a study of blood T cell repertoires in COVID-19 (dated by TCRdb to the early 2020s). To prepare the library, the immunoSEQ multiplex PCR assay was applied. This is the immuneACCESS table as TCRdb keeps it, with only in-frame sequences that have V and J called. A part of the clones is gone; compared with another copy, unresolved V genes explain less than half, and the rest is unexplained. Counted in this sample were 90,000 to 130,000 clones; 88% of them appeared once. In total, the top ten clones hold 2.4% of the sample. What was sequenced was peripheral blood. The receptor set was obtained from a human donor in a cohort sampled during active COVID-19.

The V and J genes are TRBV5-6 and TRBJ2-1, with 11 bases identical to TRBD2. Unmatched junction bases numbered 12, after V lost 7 bases and J lost 6 bases. The CDR3 runs to 16 residues. The V gene's germline CDR1 is SGHDT and CDR2 YYEEEE. The CDR3 sequence is CASSSSTTSGVNEQFF. The CDR3 DNA follows: TGTGCCAGCTCCTCAAGCACGACTAGCGGGGTCAATGAGCAGTTCTTC.

The chain links TRBV28 to TRBJ2-3, with no clear D. V dropped 5 bases and J dropped 0 bases, with 9 bases sitting between them. Per germline, CDR1 MDHEN and CDR2 SYDVKM. This CDR3 contains 14 residues. The CDR3 is CASSVVASTDTQYF. As DNA, the CDR3 is TGTGCCAGCAGTGTCGTGGCTAGCACAGATACGCAGTATTTT.

The chain employs TRBV10-2 and TRBJ2-5; D is uncertain. There are 15 residues in the CDR3. Trimming cost V 3 bases and J 5 bases, with 16 bases left between them. The V gene's germline CDR1 is WSHSY and CDR2 SAAADI. This chain's CDR3 is CASSDWAGLTETQYF. The DNA for the CDR3 is TGCGCCAGCAGTGATTGGGCAGGCCTCACGGAGACCCAGTACTTC.

The chain recombines TRBV2 with TRBJ2-3; D is perhaps TRBD2 (6 bases). Germline V lookup: CDR1 SNHLY, CDR2 FYNNEI. V was trimmed by 6 bases and J by 5 bases, leaving 18 bases between them. This CDR3 is 15 amino acids long. The CDR3 DNA reads TGTGCCAGCAGCGCCCGGGGGACTTCGGGAGATACGCAGTATTTT. This sequence encodes CASSARGTSGDTQYF. The variable domain in full, completed from reference TRBV2 and TRBJ2-3, reads EPEVTQTPSHQVTQMGQEVILRCVPISNHLYFYWYRQILGQKVEFLVSFYNNEISEKSEIFDDQFSVERPDGSNFTLKIRSTKLEDSAMYFCASSARGTSGDTQYFGPGTRLTVL.

V usage is TRBV6-5 and J usage is TRBJ1-5; D might be TRBD1 (6 bases). Looked up from germline, CDR1 is MNHEY and CDR2 is SVGAGI. V was trimmed by 8 bases and J by 4 bases, leaving 15 bases between them. CDR3 size: 14 residues. This CDR3 is CASQSWGLNQPQHF. The CDR3 nucleotides are TGTGCCAGCCAGAGTTGGGGGCTGAATCAGCCCCAGCATTTT.

The chain joins TRBV27 to TRBJ2-5; D not certain. Per the germline V gene, CDR1 is MNHEY and CDR2 is SMNVEV (reference sequence). The CDR3 loop spans 13 amino acids. V was clipped by 4 bases and J by 4 bases, with 10 bases between them. The CDR3 region has the DNA TGTGCCAGCAGTTCTCGGGTGAGAGAGACCCAGTACTTC. It yields the protein CASSSRVRETQYF.

The rearrangement links TRBV5-1 to TRBJ2-5, with 15 bases that match TRBD2. J lost 5 bases, V lost 5 bases, and 10 bases had no gene match. Germline lookup yields CDR1 SGHRS and CDR2 YFSETQ. The CDR3 runs 17 residues. The CDR3 spells CASSPGLAGGPGETQYF. The CDR3 coding sequence is TGCGCCAGCAGTCCAGGACTAGCGGGAGGGCCGGGGGAGACCCAGTACTTC.

The rearrangement joins TRBV5-6 to TRBJ1-2; 7 bases are a match to TRBD1. Germline CDR1 reads SGHDT; CDR2 reads YYEEEE. V was pared by 5 bases and J by 1 base, with 2 bases of the junction left unmatched. The CDR3 runs 13 residues. CDR3 residues: CASSPGGNYGYTF. Here the CDR3 DNA reads TGTGCCAGCAGTCCAGGGGGTAACTATGGCTACACCTTC.

This rearrangement joins TRBV10-3 to TRBJ2-1; TRBD2 matches at 14 bases. V lost 0 bases to trimming and J lost 7 bases; unmatched junction nucleotides: 8. Germline CDR1 is ENHRY and CDR2 is SYGVKD. This CDR3 has 18 amino acids. The DNA for the CDR3 is TGTGCCATCAGTGAGTCAGGGACTAGCGGGAGAGGCCGGAATGAGCAGTTCTTC. It is translated as CAISESGTSGRGRNEQFF.

The chain employs TRBV5-6 and TRBJ1-5; 10 positions agree with TRBD1. From germline, CDR1 is SGHDT and CDR2 YYEEEE. V dropped 0 bases and J dropped 2; count of bases not matched to a gene: 2. The CDR3 totals 16 residues. Here the CDR3 reads CASSLAGTGGNQPQHF. CDR3 sequence (DNA): TGTGCCAGCAGCTTGGCCGGGACAGGGGGCAATCAGCCCCAGCATTTT. Full variable domain (outside the CDR3, taken from reference TRBV5-6 and TRBJ1-5): DAGVTQSPTHLIKTRGQQVTLRCSPKSGHDTVSWYQQALGQGPQFIFQYYEEEERQRGNFPDRFSGHQFPNYSSELNVNALLLGDSALYLCASSLAGTGGNQPQHFGDGTRLSIL.

In this sample, this clone turned up once. This rearrangement joins TRBV2 to TRBJ2-7, with D perhaps TRBD2 (7 bases). The V end was cut by 8 bases, the J end by 4 bases, with 33 bases between. The CDR3 is made up of 19 amino acids. Looked up from germline, CDR1 is SNHLY and CDR2 is FYNNEI. The CDR3 here is CASLRDGGANVPYLYEQYF. In nucleotides, the CDR3 is TGTGCCAGCCTTAGGGATGGGGGGGCAAACGTCCCCTATCTTTACGAGCAGTACTTC.

The chain uses TRBV9 and TRBJ1-2; a weak D match, TRBD1 (5 bases). CDR3 length: 14 residues. V gave up 5 bases and J gave up 5 bases, with 16 bases separating them. Germline V gene lookup returns CDR1 SGDLS and CDR2 YYNGEE. CDR3 nucleotide sequence: TGTGCCAGCAGTCAAGGGCAGGGTTGGTATGGCTACACCTTC. Translating gives CASSQGQGWYGYTF.

J is TRBJ1-5 and V is TRBV10-1; D gene uncertain. The V gene's germline CDR1 is WNHNN and CDR2 SYGVQD (reference sequence). CDR3 size: 15 residues. Trimming shortened V by 7 bases and J by 12 bases, and 25 bases separated the two germline ends. The CDR3 here is CASNLTGIRYQDQHF. The DNA of the CDR3 is TGCGCCAGCAACCTCACCGGGATCAGGTATCAAGACCAGCATTTT.

In this sample, this clone turned up a few times. J is TRBJ2-7 and V is TRBV5-4, with TRBD2 matching over 7 bases. V dropped 1 base and J dropped 3; count of bases not matched to a gene: 7. The CDR3 extends over 15 amino acids. Germline lookup yields CDR1 SGHNT and CDR2 YYREEE (reference sequence). CDR3 in DNA: TGTGCCAGCAGCTTGACAGCGGGACTCTTCTACGAGCAGTACTTC. As protein: CASSLTAGLFYEQYF.

The J gene is TRBJ1-1, the V gene TRBV4-1, with D possibly matching TRBD1 (5 bases). Germline CDR1 reads MGHRA; CDR2 reads YSYEKL. V shed 4 bases and J shed 2 bases, with 11 bases lying between them. CDR3 length: 14 residues. In DNA form, the CDR3 reads TGCGCCAGCAGCCGCCCTCAGGGAAACACTGAAGCTTTCTTT. Protein product: CASSRPQGNTEAFF.

V is TRBV6-6 and J is TRBJ2-5; the D is unclear. The CDR3 loop spans 15 amino acids. Germline V CDR1 and CDR2: MNHNY, SVGAGI (reference sequence). With 6 bases removed from V and 3 bases from J, the gap between germline ends came to 17 bases. The CDR3 sequence: CASSHAANREETQYF. The CDR3 DNA reads TGTGCCAGCAGCCACGCCGCCAACAGAGAAGAGACCCAGTACTTC.

The V call is TRBV28, the J call TRBJ2-5; D gene uncertain. The CDR3 is 15 amino acids. Trimming took 4 bases from V and 10 from J, leaving 22 bases between them. Germline V gives CDR1 MDHEN, CDR2 SYDVKM. CDR3 bases: TGTGCCAGCAGTTCCCCGCGAGGAGCTTTGAATGTCCAGTACTTC. The encoded protein is CASSSPRGALNVQYF.

This clone has more than one count but fewer than ten. At the DNA level, this CDR3 is encoded by other sequences in the same sample as well. The chain joins TRBV6-1 to TRBJ1-5; possibly TRBD1 for D (5 bases). Germline loops: CDR1 MNHNS, CDR2 SASEGT. Trimming cost V 2 bases and J 3 bases, with 11 bases left between them. The length of the CDR3 is 15 residues. CDR3 in DNA: TGTGCCAGCAGTGAACCAGGGATTTCCAATCAGCCCCAGCATTTT. Protein: CASSEPGISNQPQHF.

The rearrangement links TRBV18 to TRBJ1-1, with a weak D call TRBD1 (6 bases). The CDR3 contains 16 residues. The germline V gene has CDR1 KGHSH and CDR2 LQKENI. V was shortened by 3 bases and J by 5 bases, with 19 bases between the two germline ends. CDR3 DNA sequence: TGTGCCAGCTCACCGTTCGACAAACAGGGTGGGACTGAAGCTTTCTTT. Amino acid sequence: CASSPFDKQGGTEAFF. The full variable domain, its missing parts supplied by reference TRBV18 and TRBJ1-1, is NAGVMQNPRHLVRRRGQEARLRCSPMKGHSHVYWYRQLPEEGLKFMVYLQKENIIDESGMPKERFSAEFPKEGPSILRIQQVVRGDSAAYFCASSPFDKQGGTEAFFGQGTRLTVV.

The CDR3 region has the DNA TGCGCCAGCAGCTTTGGGACAGGAGTCCAAGAGACCCAGTACTTC. It encodes CASSFGTGVQETQYF. The chain uses TRBV5-1 and TRBJ2-5, with 8 bases that match TRBD1. Germline CDR1 is SGHRS and CDR2 is YFSETQ. V dropped 2 bases and J dropped 1; count of bases not matched to a gene: 4. The CDR3 loop spans 15 amino acids.

The chain has TRBV6-5 and TRBJ1-3; TRBD1 might be the D (5 bases). This CDR3 is built from 14 residues. The germline V and J ends were trimmed by 6 bases and 2 bases, with 11 bases remaining between them. Germline V lookup: CDR1 MNHEY, CDR2 SVGAGI. The CDR3 bases are TGTGCCAGCAGGGGACTGATCACTGGAAACACCATATATTTT. Translation gives CASRGLITGNTIYF.